This T cell receptor (beta chain) was identified during a study of shared clonotypes between healthy human individuals. On the study more broadly: Per donor, three plates held CD4 naive cells, three held CD4 memory, two held CD8 naive and one held CD8 memory.

Germline CDR1 is SGHAT and CDR2 is FQNNGV. With 5 bases removed from V and 4 bases from J, the gap between germline ends came to 9 bases. The CDR3 contains 12 residues. Only in-frame clones appear in the TCRdb table, and some are missing; sequencing was by immunoSEQ multiplex PCR. This table has about 680,000 clones, 74% appearing once. The chain is built from TRBV11-2 and TRBJ2-7; D assignment may be TRBD1 or TRBD2 (5 bases each). This receptor was identified in a woman aged 25 to 39 in good health. The sequenced material came from memory CD4+ T cells sorted from blood. The sample's subset: CD45RA-negative fraction. CDR3 sequence: CASSRDGYEQYF. The CDR3 nucleotides read TGTGCCAGCAGCCGGGACGGTTACGAGCAGTACTTC.